The clone carrying this T cell receptor beta chain was seen a handful of times. TCRdb re-analyzed the PCR reads through MiXCR. The data show about 7,100 clones, about a third seen once. Thyroid surgery had not been preceded by any treatment in any patient. J gave up 6 bases and V 6 bases, and 4 bases lay outside the gene matches. CDR3 length: 13 residues. Per germline, CDR1 SNHLY and CDR2 FYNNEI. This record comes from a study of metastatic and nonmetastatic thyroid tumors. Study information: Blood and tumor or nodule tissue repertoires from malignant and benign thyroid patients were compared.

This clonotype was obtained from a female donor with papillary thyroid cancer or a benign thyroid nodule (not recorded which). Some clones in this sample may be carry-over from other donors' samples. Source material: adjacent normal tissue. This chain uses TRBV2 with TRBJ1-5, with 8 bases identical to TRBD1. The CDR3: CASSEQGGQPQHF. The CDR3 DNA reads as TGTGCCAGCAGCGAACAGGGGGGTCAGCCCCAGCATTTT.